Following are 5 T cell receptor beta chains from one sample sequenced in a study of spatial heterogeneity in lung cancer. Study-wide results and limits: Tracking of tumor mutation counts was seen in expanded intratumoral alpha and beta TCR counts.

TCRdb re-analysed the 5' RACE reads in MiXCR, keeping a single row per CDR3 protein. The profile covers some 10,000 distinct CDR3 sequences, with roughly 5% appearing a single time and around 12% taken by the ten largest. Regarding time point: sample taken at primary tumor resection. Their recognized antigens are unknown. Material: lung tumor tissue, obtained at surgery. The receptors were sampled from a male donor with early-stage non-small cell lung cancer.

This clonotype was seen repeatedly, ten times or more. A library made for alpha chains picked up this beta chain off target, so its size means little. V gene TRBV12-3 or TRBV12-4 combines with J gene TRBJ2-7; a possible D gene is TRBD2 (6 bases). The CDR3 is 13 amino acids. V was shortened by 3 bases and J by 7 bases, with 13 bases between the two germline ends. The CDR3 region is CASSFGARGEQYF. The CDR3 coding sequence is TGTGCCAGCAGTTTTGGGGCCCGGGGGGAGCAGTACTTC.

This clonotype was seen many times. Within a library made for alpha chains, this beta chain is off target, and its count is uninformative. The gene calls are TRBV2 and TRBJ2-5; D call uncertain. The CDR3 is 12 residues long. Trimming took 8 bases from V and 2 from J, leaving 9 bases between them. In germline, CDR1 is SNHLY, CDR2 FYNNEI. The CDR3 DNA is TGTGCCAGCTCGTACATACAAGAGACCCAGTACTTC. This gives the protein CASSYIQETQYF.

This clonotype showed up just a few times. Being off target in a library aimed at alpha chains, this beta chain has a size of little meaning. The chain has TRBV7-9 and TRBJ2-2; D is unclear. Looked up from germline, CDR1 is SEHNR and CDR2 is FQNEAQ (reference sequence). Trimming removed 5 bases from V and 3 bases from J, with 10 bases in between. The CDR3 has 14 amino acids. The CDR3: CASSPLDDTGELFF. CDR3 DNA sequence: TGTGCCAGCAGCCCGCTGGACGACACCGGGGAGCTGTTTTTT.

Details on this clonotype: The library was built for alpha chains, so this beta chain is an off-target read and its size means little. The V call is TRBV5-6, the J call TRBJ2-3, with no clear D. Trimming pared 4 bases from V and 0 bases from J, leaving 6 bases between. CDR1 and CDR2 (germline): SGHDT, YYEEEE. The CDR3 has 13 amino acids. The CDR3 DNA reads TGTGCCAGCAGCCTAGACAGCACAGATACGCAGTATTTT. Its protein is CASSLDSTDTQYF. Together with reference TRBV5-6 and TRBJ2-3, the CDR3 gives the full variable domain: DAGVTQSPTHLIKTRGQQVTLRCSPKSGHDTVSWYQQALGQGPQFIFQYYEEEERQRGNFPDRFSGHQFPNYSSELNVNALLLGDSALYLCASSLDSTDTQYFGPGTRLTVL.

In its sample, this clonotype was seen many times. This beta chain is off target for a library built for alpha chains, so its abundance means little. This chain uses TRBV6-5 with TRBJ2-3; 9 bases line up with TRBD2. CDR1 and CDR2 (germline): MNHEY, SVGAGI. The ends lost 7 bases at V and 2 bases at J; junction bases unmatched: 7. CDR3 length: 15 residues. CDR3 sequence (DNA): TGTGCCAGCACCTTAGCGGGGGAAAACACAGATACGCAGTATTTT. Protein product: CASTLAGENTDTQYF.